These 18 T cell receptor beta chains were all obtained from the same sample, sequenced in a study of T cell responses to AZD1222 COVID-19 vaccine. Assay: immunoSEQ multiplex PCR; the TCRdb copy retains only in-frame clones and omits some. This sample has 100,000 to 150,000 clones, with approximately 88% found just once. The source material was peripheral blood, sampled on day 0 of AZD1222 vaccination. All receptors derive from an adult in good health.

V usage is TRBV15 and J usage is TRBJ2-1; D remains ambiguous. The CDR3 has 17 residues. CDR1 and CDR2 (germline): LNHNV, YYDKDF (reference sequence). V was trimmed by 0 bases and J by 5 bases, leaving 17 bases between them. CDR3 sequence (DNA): TGTGCCACCAGCAGAGATGAGGTAAGGGTTCGTAACAATGAGCAGTTCTTC. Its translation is CATSRDEVRVRNNEQFF.

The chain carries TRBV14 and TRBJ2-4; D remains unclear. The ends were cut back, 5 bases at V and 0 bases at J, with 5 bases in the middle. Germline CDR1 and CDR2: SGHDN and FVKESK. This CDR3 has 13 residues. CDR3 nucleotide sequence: TGTGCCAGCAGCACGGGAGCCAAAAACATTCAGTACTTC. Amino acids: CASSTGAKNIQYF. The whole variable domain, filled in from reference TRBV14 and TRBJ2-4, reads EAGVTQFPSHSVIEKGQTVTLRCDPISGHDNLYWYRRVMGKEIKFLLHFVKESKQDESGMPNNRFLAERTGGTYSTLKVQPAELEDSGVYFCASSTGAKNIQYFGAGTRLSVL.

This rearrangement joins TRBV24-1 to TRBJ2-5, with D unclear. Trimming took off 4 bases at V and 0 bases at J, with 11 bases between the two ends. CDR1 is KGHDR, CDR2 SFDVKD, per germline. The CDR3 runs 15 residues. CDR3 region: CATSDTRADQETQYF. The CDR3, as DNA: TGTGCCACCAGTGACACCCGGGCGGACCAAGAGACCCAGTACTTC.

The CDR3 region has the DNA TGCGCCAGCAGCCTTAACAGGGGGCTGACCTACGAGCAGTACTTC. Translating it yields CASSLNRGLTYEQYF. The V call is TRBV4-3, the J call TRBJ2-7; 9 bases match TRBD1. This CDR3 has 15 amino acids. The germline V gene has CDR1 LGHNA and CDR2 YSLEER. Trimming removed 4 bases from V and 2 bases from J; junction bases left unmatched: 6.

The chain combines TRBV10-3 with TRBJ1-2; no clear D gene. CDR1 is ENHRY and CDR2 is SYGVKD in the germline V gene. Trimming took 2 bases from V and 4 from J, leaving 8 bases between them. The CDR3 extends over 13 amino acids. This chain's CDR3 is CAISEVEGYGYTF. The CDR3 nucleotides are TGTGCCATCAGTGAGGTGGAGGGCTATGGCTACACCTTC.

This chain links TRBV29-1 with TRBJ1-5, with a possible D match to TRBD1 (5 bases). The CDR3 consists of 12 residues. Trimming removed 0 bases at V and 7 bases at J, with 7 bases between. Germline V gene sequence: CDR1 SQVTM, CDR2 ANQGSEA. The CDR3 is CSVEEEGQPQHF. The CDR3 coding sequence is TGCAGCGTTGAAGAAGAGGGGCAGCCCCAGCATTTT.

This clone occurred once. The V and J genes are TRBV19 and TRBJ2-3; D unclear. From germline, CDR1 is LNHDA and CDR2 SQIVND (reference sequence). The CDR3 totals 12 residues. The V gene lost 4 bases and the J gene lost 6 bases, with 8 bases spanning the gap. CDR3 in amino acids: CASSRTWDTQYF. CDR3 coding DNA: TGTGCCAGTAGTAGGACCTGGGATACGCAGTATTTT.

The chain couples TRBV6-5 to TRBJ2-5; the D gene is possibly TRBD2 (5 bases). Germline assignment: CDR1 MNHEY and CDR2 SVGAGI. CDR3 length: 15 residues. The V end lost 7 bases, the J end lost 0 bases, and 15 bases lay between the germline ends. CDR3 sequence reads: CASTELGAHQETQYF. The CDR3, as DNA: TGTGCCAGCACCGAACTGGGAGCGCACCAAGAGACCCAGTACTTC.

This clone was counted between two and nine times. The CDR3 DNA is TGTGCCAGCAGTTACTCGTGGAGTTCTAACGGGGAGCTGTTTTTT. The encoded protein is CASSYSWSSNGELFF. The chain carries TRBV6-5 and TRBJ2-2; D is unresolved. Trimming removed 0 bases from V and 7 bases from J, with 12 bases in between. Looked up from germline, CDR1 is MNHEY and CDR2 is SVGAGI. CDR3 length: 15 amino acids.

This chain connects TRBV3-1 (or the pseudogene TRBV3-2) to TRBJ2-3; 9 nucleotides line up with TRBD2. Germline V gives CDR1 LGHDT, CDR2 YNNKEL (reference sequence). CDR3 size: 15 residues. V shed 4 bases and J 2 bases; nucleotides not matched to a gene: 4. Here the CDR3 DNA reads TGTGCCAGCAGCCGGCCTAGCGGGATCACAGATACGCAGTATTTT. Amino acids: CASSRPSGITDTQYF.

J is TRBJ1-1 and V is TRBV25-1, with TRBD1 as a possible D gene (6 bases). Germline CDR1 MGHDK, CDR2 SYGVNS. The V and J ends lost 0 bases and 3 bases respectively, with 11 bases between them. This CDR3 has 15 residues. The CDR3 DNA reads TGTGCCAGCAGTGAATACAGGGGATCCGACACTGAAGCTTTCTTT. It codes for CASSEYRGSDTEAFF.

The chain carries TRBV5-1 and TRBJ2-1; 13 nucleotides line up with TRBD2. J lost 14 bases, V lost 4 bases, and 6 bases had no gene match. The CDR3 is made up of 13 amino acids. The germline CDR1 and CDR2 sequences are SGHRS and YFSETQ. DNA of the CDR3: TGCGCCAGCAGCCCCGGACTAGCGGGGGTGGAGTTCTTC. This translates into CASSPGLAGVEFF.

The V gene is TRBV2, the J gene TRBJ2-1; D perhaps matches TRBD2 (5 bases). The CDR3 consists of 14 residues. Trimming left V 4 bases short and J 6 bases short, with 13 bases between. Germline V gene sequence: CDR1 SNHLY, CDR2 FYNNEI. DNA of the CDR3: TGTGCCAGCAGTGGCCCCCGCGGGCGCAATGAGCAGTTCTTC. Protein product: CASSGPRGRNEQFF. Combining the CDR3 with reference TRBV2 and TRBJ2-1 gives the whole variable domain EPEVTQTPSHQVTQMGQEVILRCVPISNHLYFYWYRQILGQKVEFLVSFYNNEISEKSEIFDDQFSVERPDGSNFTLKIRSTKLEDSAMYFCASSGPRGRNEQFFGPGTRLTVL.

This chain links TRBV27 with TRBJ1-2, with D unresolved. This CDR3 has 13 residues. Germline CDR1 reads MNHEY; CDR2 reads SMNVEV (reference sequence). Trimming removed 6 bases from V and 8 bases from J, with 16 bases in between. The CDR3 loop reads CASRSSGINGYTF. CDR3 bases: TGTGCCAGCAGATCCTCCGGTATTAACGGCTACACCTTC.

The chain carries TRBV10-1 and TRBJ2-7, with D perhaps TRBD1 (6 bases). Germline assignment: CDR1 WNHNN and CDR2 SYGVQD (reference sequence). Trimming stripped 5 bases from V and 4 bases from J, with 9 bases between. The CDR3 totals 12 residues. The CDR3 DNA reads TGCGCCAGCAGTAAACAGGGTTACGAGCAGTACTTC. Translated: CASSKQGYEQYF.

The CDR3 here is CASSPRSEGQSSYTF. Written as DNA, the CDR3 is TGTGCCAGCAGCCCGCGGTCCGAGGGACAGAGTTCCTACACCTTC. The chain recombines TRBV3-1 (or the pseudogene TRBV3-2) with TRBJ1-2, with TRBD1 matching over 7 bases. This CDR3 spans 15 amino acids. Germline assignment: CDR1 LGHDT and CDR2 YNNKEL (reference sequence). The V and J ends lost 4 bases and 10 bases, in that order; junction bases with no gene match: 15.

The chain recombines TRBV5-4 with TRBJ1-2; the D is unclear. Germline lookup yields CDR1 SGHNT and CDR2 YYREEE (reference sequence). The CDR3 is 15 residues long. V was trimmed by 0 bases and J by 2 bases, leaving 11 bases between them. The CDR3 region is CASSLDGAGNYGYTF. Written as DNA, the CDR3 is TGTGCCAGCAGCTTGGATGGAGCGGGGAACTATGGCTACACCTTC.

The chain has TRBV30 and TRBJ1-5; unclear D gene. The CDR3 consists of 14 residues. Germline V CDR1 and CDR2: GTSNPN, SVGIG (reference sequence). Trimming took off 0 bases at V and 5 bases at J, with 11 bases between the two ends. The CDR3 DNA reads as TGTGCCTGGAGTGTACCGCAGGCTGATCAGCCCCAGCATTTT. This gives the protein CAWSVPQADQPQHF.